This T cell receptor beta chain was sequenced for a study of cytomegalovirus exposure and HLA in healthy donors. Across the whole study: In an earlier analysis, 90 million to 130 million unique TCR beta sequences were found from approximately 170 million T cells.

Overall study results and limits: Later on, a genetic analysis was performed. It linked a missense variant in DCLRE1C with V- and J-gene trimming of TCR beta. According to the study, 160 or so TCR beta chains were cytomegalovirus-associated.

Germline V gene data show CDR1 as KGHSH and CDR2 as LQKENI. The CDR3 spans 14 residues. V shed 6 bases, J shed 4 bases, and the junction held 6 bases outside the gene matches. PCR used 60 Vbeta primers and 13 Jbeta primers. The repertoire was sequenced with immunoSEQ multiplex PCR; TCRdb's copy has only in-frame clones and lacks some. The sample contains a few hundred thousand clones, 80% to 90% of which appear only once. As concerns this clone: Its matching antigen is unknown.

The V call is TRBV18, the J call TRBJ1-2; 9 nucleotides agree with TRBD1. Sequenced: PBMCs. The TCR was taken from a woman in her late teens or twenties in good health and CMV-seronegative. The CDR3: CASSPDRGVYGYTF. The CDR3 DNA reads as TGTGCCAGCTCGCCCGACAGGGGGGTCTATGGCTACACCTTC.